This T cell receptor (beta chain) is from a study of OX40 agonist ivuxolimab in advanced cancers. Overall study findings and caveats: Expanded clones were, on average, more numerous in CD8+ T cells than in CD4+.

In the case of this clone: Its specificity is not known.

Germline-derived CDR1 and CDR2 are DFQATT and SNEGSKA (reference sequence). Trimming pared 5 bases from V and 3 bases from J, leaving 7 bases between. The CDR3 has 11 amino acids. Profiled with immunoSEQ multiplex PCR; TCRdb holds only in-frame clones, not every one. Of 40,000 to 45,000 clones in the sample, 65% to 85% were seen once. With autoimmune disease history or systemic immunosuppression, patients were excluded. V is TRBV20-1 and J is TRBJ1-1; D not certain. Sequencing was performed on CD4+ or CD8+ T cells sorted from blood, taken in a trial of the OX40 agonist ivuxolimab. This sequence originates from an adult with an advanced solid tumor such as melanoma, head and neck, liver or kidney cancer. The DNA of the CDR3 is TGCAGTGCTCAGGACCACACTGAAGCTTTCTTT. Protein: CSAQDHTEAFF.